Described below is a single T cell receptor (beta chain) sequence and its context. Assay used: immunoSEQ multiplex PCR; TCRdb lists only in-frame clones, some missing. The table has approximately 250,000 clones, about nine tenths seen once; the top ten hold about 2%. This specimen comes from a study of blood T cell repertoires in COVID-19. Overall study: Whether acute or convalescent, the COVID-19 samples came from the United States, Italy and Spain. PBMCs, B-cell-depleted T cells, or T cells provided the cDNA or gDNA that made up the material.

Trimming took 2 bases from V and 1 from J, leaving 5 bases between them. CDR1 is SGHAT and CDR2 is FQNNGV in the germline V gene. This CDR3 spans 13 amino acids. The sample comprised peripheral blood. The V gene is TRBV11-2, the J gene TRBJ1-1; D remains unclear. The receptor's source is a young man who had recovered from COVID-19. CDR3 bases: TGTGCCAGCAGCTTAAGCCAGAACACTGAAGCTTTCTTT. This encodes CASSLSQNTEAFF.